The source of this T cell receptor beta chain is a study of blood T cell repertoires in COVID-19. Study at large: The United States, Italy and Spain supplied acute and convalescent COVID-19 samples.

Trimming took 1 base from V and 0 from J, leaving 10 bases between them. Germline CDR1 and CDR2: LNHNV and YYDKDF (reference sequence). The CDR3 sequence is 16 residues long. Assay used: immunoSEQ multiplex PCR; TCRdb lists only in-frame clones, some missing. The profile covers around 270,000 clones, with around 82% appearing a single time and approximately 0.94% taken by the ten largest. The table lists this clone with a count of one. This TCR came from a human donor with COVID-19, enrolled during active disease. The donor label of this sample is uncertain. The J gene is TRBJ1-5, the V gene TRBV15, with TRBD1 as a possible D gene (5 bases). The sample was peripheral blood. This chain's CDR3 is CATSRAGGDSNQPQHF. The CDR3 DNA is TGTGCCACCAGCAGAGCCGGGGGAGATAGCAATCAGCCCCAGCATTTT.